These T cell receptor beta chains were read from a single sample in a study of CD8+ T cells in alopecia areata. Repertoires were generated with immunoSEQ multiplex PCR, while TCRdb's copy carries only in-frame clones and drops some. The table records more than 150,000 clones, 45% to 60% of them present only once. Sequencing used CD8+ T cells sorted from blood, obtained between weeks 51 and 52, from a patient treated with tofacitinib. These receptors came from a human donor with alopecia areata. The CDR3 runs from the conserved cysteine through the conserved F or W. The order of the fields is CDR3 protein, J gene, V gene, CDR3 length.

CDR3aa: CAADREEKAFF
j_gene: TRBJ1-1
v_gene: TRBV2
len: 11

CDR3aa: CASRDYNRKGSYNSPLHF
j_gene: TRBJ1-6
v_gene: TRBV4-1
len: 18

CDR3aa: CARVQASNTEAFF
j_gene: TRBJ1-1
v_gene: TRBV2
len: 13

CDR3aa: CASSPGQSTDTQYF
j_gene: TRBJ2-3
v_gene: TRBV7-9
len: 14

CDR3aa: CATSRTGELFF
j_gene: TRBJ2-2
v_gene: TRBV15
len: 11

CDR3aa: CASSYGATDTQYF
j_gene: TRBJ2-3
v_gene: TRBV6-5
len: 13

CDR3aa: CSAIRLDRGRAEAFF
j_gene: TRBJ1-1
v_gene: TRBV29-1
len: 15

CDR3aa: CASSYGASYGYTF
j_gene: TRBJ1-2
v_gene: TRBV6-5
len: 13

CDR3aa: CASSSPYGYTF
j_gene: TRBJ1-2
v_gene: TRBV6-5
len: 11

CDR3aa: CASRELNTGELFF
j_gene: TRBJ2-2
v_gene: TRBV10-2
len: 13

CDR3aa: CASSLVGQGTSEAFF
j_gene: TRBJ1-1
v_gene: TRBV5-1
len: 15

CDR3aa: CASSTSDRHDGYTF
j_gene: TRBJ1-2
v_gene: TRBV7-9
len: 14

CDR3aa: CASSHTGRGDLNTGELFF
j_gene: TRBJ2-2
v_gene: TRBV9
len: 18

CDR3aa: CSVVRNTEAFF
j_gene: TRBJ1-1
v_gene: TRBV29-1
len: 11

CDR3aa: CASRQPGPSYEQYF
j_gene: TRBJ2-7
v_gene: TRBV28
len: 14

CDR3aa: CASSPQQGFSYEQYF
j_gene: TRBJ2-7
v_gene: TRBV27
len: 15

CDR3aa: CATSSEPGSLNGYTF
j_gene: TRBJ1-2
v_gene: TRBV15
len: 15

CDR3aa: CASSLGQGTAFYEQYF
j_gene: TRBJ2-7
v_gene: TRBV5-5
len: 16

CDR3aa: CAISEARANYGYTF
j_gene: TRBJ1-2
v_gene: TRBV10-3
len: 14

CDR3aa: CASSVREKKTQYF
j_gene: TRBJ2-5
v_gene: TRBV9
len: 13

CDR3aa: CATPRALNTEAFF
j_gene: TRBJ1-1
v_gene: TRBV2
len: 13

CDR3aa: CAYRGNTEAFF
j_gene: TRBJ1-1
v_gene: TRBV30
len: 11

CDR3aa: CASSQTGKVTQYF
j_gene: TRBJ2-5
v_gene: TRBV7-8
len: 13

CDR3aa: CASRVQTGVGYTF
j_gene: TRBJ1-2
v_gene: TRBV6-5
len: 13

CDR3aa: CASSLEVGFTEAFF
j_gene: TRBJ1-1
v_gene: TRBV7-2
len: 14

CDR3aa: CASSPLGGHNEQFF
j_gene: TRBJ2-1
v_gene: TRBV25-1
len: 14

CDR3aa: CAISESIGTGERETQYF
j_gene: TRBJ2-5
v_gene: TRBV10-3
len: 17

CDR3aa: CASSANRGQAYGYTF
j_gene: TRBJ1-2
v_gene: TRBV27
len: 15

CDR3aa: CASSTTDGTYEQYF
j_gene: TRBJ2-7
v_gene: TRBV7-6
len: 14

CDR3aa: CASSVDDSRAWEQYF
j_gene: TRBJ2-7
v_gene: TRBV9
len: 15

CDR3aa: CASSLNFGTSNNYGYTF
j_gene: TRBJ1-2
v_gene: TRBV18
len: 17

CDR3aa: CASSLVGGDEQYF
j_gene: TRBJ2-7
v_gene: TRBV5-1
len: 13

CDR3aa: CASSLAGQPQHF
j_gene: TRBJ1-5
v_gene: TRBV13
len: 12

CDR3aa: CASSAVNGNTIYF
j_gene: TRBJ1-3
v_gene: TRBV25-1
len: 13

CDR3aa: CASSPSGGGGGETQYF
j_gene: TRBJ2-5
v_gene: TRBV4-3
len: 16

CDR3aa: CASTLAGYTDTQYF
j_gene: TRBJ2-3
v_gene: TRBV2
len: 14

CDR3aa: CASSLGIQTETQYF
j_gene: TRBJ2-5
v_gene: TRBV7-8
len: 14

CDR3aa: CASSLGTVAEAFF
j_gene: TRBJ1-1
v_gene: TRBV7-2
len: 13

CDR3aa: CASSFEFTGELFF
j_gene: TRBJ2-2
v_gene: TRBV6-5
len: 13

CDR3aa: CASSRGTGSTEAFF
j_gene: TRBJ1-1
v_gene: TRBV19
len: 14

CDR3aa: CASSQVWAPTDTQYF
j_gene: TRBJ2-3
v_gene: TRBV4-2
len: 15

CDR3aa: CASSFAGYGELFF
j_gene: TRBJ2-2
v_gene: TRBV5-6
len: 13

CDR3aa: CASSLGEGTGSNEQFF
j_gene: TRBJ2-1
v_gene: TRBV11-2
len: 16

CDR3aa: CAISPFLAGGRGEQFF
j_gene: TRBJ2-1
v_gene: TRBV10-3
len: 16

CDR3aa: CSVVGIAYEQYF
j_gene: TRBJ2-7
v_gene: TRBV29-1
len: 12

CDR3aa: CASSSDRDSYEQYF
j_gene: TRBJ2-7
v_gene: TRBV7-3
len: 14